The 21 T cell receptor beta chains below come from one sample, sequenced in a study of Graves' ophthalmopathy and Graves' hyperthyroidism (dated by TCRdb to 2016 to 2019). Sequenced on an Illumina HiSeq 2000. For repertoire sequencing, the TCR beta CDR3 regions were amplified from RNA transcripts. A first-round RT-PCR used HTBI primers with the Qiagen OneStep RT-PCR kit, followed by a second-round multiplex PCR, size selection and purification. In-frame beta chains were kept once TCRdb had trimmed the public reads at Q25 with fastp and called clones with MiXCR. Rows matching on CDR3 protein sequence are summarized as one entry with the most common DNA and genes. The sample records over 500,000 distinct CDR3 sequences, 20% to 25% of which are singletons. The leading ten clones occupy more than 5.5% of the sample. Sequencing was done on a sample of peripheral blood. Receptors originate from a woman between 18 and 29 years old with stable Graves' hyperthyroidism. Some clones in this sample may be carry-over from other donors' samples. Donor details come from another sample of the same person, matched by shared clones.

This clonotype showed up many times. The CDR3 DNA sequence: TGCAGTGCTTTCACCGGGACAGGGTACGCCTATGGCTACACCTTC. It is translated as CSAFTGTGYAYGYTF. The chain recombines TRBV20-1 with TRBJ1-2; 9 positions agree with TRBD1. V was clipped by 5 bases and J by 4 bases; unmatched bases: 11. This CDR3 region has 15 residues. Germline loops: CDR1 DFQATT, CDR2 SNEGSKA (reference sequence).

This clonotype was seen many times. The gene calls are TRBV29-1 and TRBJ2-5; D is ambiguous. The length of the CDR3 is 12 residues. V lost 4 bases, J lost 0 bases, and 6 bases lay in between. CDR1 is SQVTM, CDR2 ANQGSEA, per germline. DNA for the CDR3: TGCAGCGTTGCATGGAACCAAGAGACCCAGTACTTC. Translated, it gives CSVAWNQETQYF. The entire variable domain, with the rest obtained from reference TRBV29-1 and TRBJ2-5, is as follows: SAVISQKPSRDICQRGTSLTIQCQVDSQVTMMFWYRQQPGQSLTLIATANQGSEATYESGFVIDKFPISRPNLTFSTLTVSNMSPEDSSIYLCSVAWNQETQYFGPGTRLLVL.

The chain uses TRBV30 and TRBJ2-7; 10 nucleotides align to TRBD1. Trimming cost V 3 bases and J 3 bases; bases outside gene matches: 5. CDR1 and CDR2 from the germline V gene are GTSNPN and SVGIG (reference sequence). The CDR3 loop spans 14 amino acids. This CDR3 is CAWRFRDRGYEQYF. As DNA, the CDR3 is TGTGCCTGGAGGTTCCGGGACAGGGGCTACGAGCAGTACTTC.

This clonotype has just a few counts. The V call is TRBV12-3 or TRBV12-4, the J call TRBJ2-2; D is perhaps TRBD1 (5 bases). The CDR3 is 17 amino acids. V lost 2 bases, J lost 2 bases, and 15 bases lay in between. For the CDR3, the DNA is TGTGCCAGCAGTTTACCCAGCAGGGTAGGAAACACCGGGGAGCTGTTTTTT. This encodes CASSLPSRVGNTGELFF.

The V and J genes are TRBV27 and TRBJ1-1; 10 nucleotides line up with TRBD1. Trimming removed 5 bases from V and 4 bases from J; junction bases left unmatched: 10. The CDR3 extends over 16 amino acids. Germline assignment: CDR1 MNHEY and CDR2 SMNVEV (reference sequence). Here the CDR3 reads CASSPSTGGESTEAFF. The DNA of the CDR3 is TGTGCCAGCAGTCCTTCGACAGGGGGCGAAAGCACTGAAGCTTTCTTT.

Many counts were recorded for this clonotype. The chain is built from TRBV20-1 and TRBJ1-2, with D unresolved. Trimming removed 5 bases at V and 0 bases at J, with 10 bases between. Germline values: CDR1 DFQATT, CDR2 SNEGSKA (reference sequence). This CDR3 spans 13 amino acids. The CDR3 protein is CSAGAGTNYGYTF. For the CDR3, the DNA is TGCAGTGCTGGAGCCGGGACTAACTATGGCTACACCTTC.

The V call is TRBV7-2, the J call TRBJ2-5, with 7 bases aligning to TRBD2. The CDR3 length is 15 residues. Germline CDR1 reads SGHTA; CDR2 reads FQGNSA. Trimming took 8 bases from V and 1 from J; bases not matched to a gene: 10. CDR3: CASRWGGSIQETQYF. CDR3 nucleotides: TGTGCCAGCCGTTGGGGGGGGTCCATCCAAGAGACCCAGTACTTC.

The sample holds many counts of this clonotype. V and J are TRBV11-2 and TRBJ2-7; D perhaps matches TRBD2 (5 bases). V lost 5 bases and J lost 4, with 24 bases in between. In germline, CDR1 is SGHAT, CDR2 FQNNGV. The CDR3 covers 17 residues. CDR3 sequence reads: CASSPMGGSRTSYEQYF. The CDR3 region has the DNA TGTGCCAGCAGCCCCATGGGCGGAAGCCGGACTTCATACGAGCAGTACTTC.

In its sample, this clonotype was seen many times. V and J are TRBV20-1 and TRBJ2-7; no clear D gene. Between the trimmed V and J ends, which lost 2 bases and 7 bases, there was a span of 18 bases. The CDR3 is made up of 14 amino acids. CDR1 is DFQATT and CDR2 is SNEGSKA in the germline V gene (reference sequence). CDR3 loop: CSARSHLLQVEQYF. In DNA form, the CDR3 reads TGCAGTGCTAGATCCCACCTTCTCCAAGTAGAGCAGTACTTC.

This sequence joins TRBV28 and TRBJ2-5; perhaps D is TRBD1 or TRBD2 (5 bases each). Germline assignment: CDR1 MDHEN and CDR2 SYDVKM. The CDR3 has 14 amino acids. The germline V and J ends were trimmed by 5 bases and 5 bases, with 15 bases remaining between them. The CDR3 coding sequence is TGTGCCAGCAGTGATAGGGACGGGTGGGAGACCCAGTACTTC. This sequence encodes CASSDRDGWETQYF. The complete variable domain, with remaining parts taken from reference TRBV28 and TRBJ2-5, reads DVKVTQSSRYLVKRTGEKVFLECVQDMDHENMFWYRQDPGLGLRLIYFSYDVKMKEKGDIPEGYSVSREKKERFSLILESASTNQTSMYLCASSDRDGWETQYFGPGTRLLVL.

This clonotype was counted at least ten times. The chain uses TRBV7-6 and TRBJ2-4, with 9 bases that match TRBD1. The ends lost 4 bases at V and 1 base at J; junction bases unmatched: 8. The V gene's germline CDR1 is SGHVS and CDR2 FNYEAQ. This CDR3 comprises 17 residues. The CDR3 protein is CASSSTNGQGAKNIQYF. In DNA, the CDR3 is TGTGCCAGCAGCTCCACCAACGGACAGGGGGCCAAAAACATTCAGTACTTC.

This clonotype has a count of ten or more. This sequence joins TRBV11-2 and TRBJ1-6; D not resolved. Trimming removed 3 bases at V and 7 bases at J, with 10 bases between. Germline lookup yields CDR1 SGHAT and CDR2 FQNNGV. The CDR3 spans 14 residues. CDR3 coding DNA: TGTGCCAGCAGCTTCCGCCCCAAAAATTCACCCCTCCACTTT. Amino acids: CASSFRPKNSPLHF. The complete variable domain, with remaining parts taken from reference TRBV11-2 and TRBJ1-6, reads EAGVAQSPRYKIIEKRQSVAFWCNPISGHATLYWYQQILGQGPKLLIQFQNNGVVDDSQLPKDRFSAERLKGVDSTLKIQPAKLEDSAVYLCASSFRPKNSPLHFGNGTRLTVT.

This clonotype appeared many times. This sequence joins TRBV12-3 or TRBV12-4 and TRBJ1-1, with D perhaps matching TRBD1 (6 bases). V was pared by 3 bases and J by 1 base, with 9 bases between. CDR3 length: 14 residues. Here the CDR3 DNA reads TGTGCCAGCAGTTTTTGGGGGGCGAACACTGAAGCTTTCTTT. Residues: CASSFWGANTEAFF.

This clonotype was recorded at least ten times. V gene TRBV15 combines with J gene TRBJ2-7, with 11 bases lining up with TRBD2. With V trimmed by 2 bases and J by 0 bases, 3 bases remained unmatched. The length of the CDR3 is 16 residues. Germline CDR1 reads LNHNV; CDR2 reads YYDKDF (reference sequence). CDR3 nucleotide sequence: TGTGCCACCAGCAGACGACTAGCGGGAAGCTCCTACGAGCAGTACTTC. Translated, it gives CATSRRLAGSSYEQYF.

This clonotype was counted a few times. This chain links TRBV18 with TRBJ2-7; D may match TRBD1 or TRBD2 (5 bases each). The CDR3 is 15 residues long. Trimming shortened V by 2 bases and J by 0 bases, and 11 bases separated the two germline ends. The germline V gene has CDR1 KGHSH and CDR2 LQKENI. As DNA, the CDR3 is TGTGCCAGCTCACCAGGGACGGGACCCTCCTACGAGCAGTACTTC. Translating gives CASSPGTGPSYEQYF.

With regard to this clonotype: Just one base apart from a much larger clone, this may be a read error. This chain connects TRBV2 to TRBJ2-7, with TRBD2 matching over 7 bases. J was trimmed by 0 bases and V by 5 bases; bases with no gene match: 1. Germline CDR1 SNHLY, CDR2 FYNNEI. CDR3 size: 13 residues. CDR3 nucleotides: TGTGCCAGCAGTAGCGGGGTCTCCTACGAGCAGTACTTC. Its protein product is CASSSGVSYEQYF.

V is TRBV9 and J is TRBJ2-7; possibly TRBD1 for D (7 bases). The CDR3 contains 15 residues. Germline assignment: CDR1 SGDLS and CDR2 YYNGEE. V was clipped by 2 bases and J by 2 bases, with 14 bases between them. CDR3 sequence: CASSVAGQGAYEQYF. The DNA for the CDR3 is TGTGCCAGCAGCGTTGCGGGGCAGGGGGCCTACGAGCAGTACTTC.

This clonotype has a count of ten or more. The CDR3 nucleotides read TGTGCCAGCAGTTACACCGGACAGGGAATGCGATTCTACGAGCAGTACTTC. Translating gives CASSYTGQGMRFYEQYF. The J gene is TRBJ2-7, the V gene TRBV6-5; 8 bases fit TRBD1. Germline CDR1 MNHEY, CDR2 SVGAGI. CDR3 length: 17 amino acids. V was pared by 2 bases and J by 3 bases, with 12 bases of the junction left unmatched.

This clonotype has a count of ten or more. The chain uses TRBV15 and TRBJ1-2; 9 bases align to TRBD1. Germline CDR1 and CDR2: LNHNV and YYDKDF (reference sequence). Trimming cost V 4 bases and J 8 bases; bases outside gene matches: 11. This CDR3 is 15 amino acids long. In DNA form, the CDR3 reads TGTGCCACCAGCATCCGTCCGGGACAGGGTTACGGCTACACCTTC. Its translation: CATSIRPGQGYGYTF.

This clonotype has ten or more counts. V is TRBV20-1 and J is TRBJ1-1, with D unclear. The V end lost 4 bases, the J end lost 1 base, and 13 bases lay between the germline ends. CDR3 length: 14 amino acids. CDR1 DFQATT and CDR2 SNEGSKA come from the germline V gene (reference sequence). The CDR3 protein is CSAKDRVSNTEAFF. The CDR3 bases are TGCAGTGCTAAAGATCGAGTTTCGAACACTGAAGCTTTCTTT.

CDR3 sequence (DNA): TGTGCCAGCTCTCGAACAGGACAGGGCCCAGAGACCCAGTACTTC. Protein sequence: CASSRTGQGPETQYF. V and J are TRBV18 and TRBJ2-5, with TRBD1 matching 8 bases. Germline V lookup: CDR1 KGHSH, CDR2 LQKENI. The V and J ends lost 6 bases and 4 bases, in that order; junction bases with no gene match: 10. The CDR3 consists of 15 residues.